A single TCR beta chain is shown here with its context. The source of the sample is a study of control samples from healthy donors and cancer patients. The assay was immunoSEQ multiplex PCR, and TCRdb's table has in-frame clones only and misses some. The repertoire includes about 130,000 clones, roughly 94% of them detected once, and approximately 15% sits in the top ten. The CDR3 has 15 amino acids. The germline CDR1 and CDR2 sequences are LNHDA and SQIVND (reference sequence). With 4 bases removed from V and 8 bases from J, the gap between germline ends came to 20 bases. The chain is built from TRBV19 and TRBJ1-2, with D possibly being TRBD1 (6 bases). The sequence derives from a man in his sixties with colorectal cancer. Sequencing was performed on PBMCs. CDR3 in DNA: TGTGCCAGTAGTACCGATCCCACCGGGGGGCGCGGCTACACCTTC. Its translation is CASSTDPTGGRGYTF.